The entry below gives a single TCR beta chain sequence along with its context. This clone was found a few times. The antigen this receptor binds is unknown. Nothing much larger sits one base from this clone, and base qualities are not available. Whole blood was collected in K2EDTA tubes by collaborating institutions according to the institutions' own protocols. For TCRbeta analysis, collaborator samples were shipped as frozen whole blood, as isolated PBMCs, or as DNA extracted from either sample type. Measured from the cysteine to the phenylalanine, the CDR3 is 14 residues long. The sequence is cut down to CDR3 DNA, 42 bases in frame from base 1. Unmatched junction bases come to 4, with V trimmed by 1 base and J by 5 bases. Per the germline V gene, LGHNA is the CDR1 and YSLEER is the CDR2. TCRbeta CDR3 regions were amplified from genomic DNA by means of the immunoSEQ Assay, a bias-controlled multiplex PCR. Under the source paper's analysis protocol: The number of nucleated cells in each sample was estimated from the amplification of reference gene primers within the assay. To quantify the absolute abundance of each unique TCRbeta CDR3 rearrangement, sequence reads were collapsed and filtered. For each sample, productive Simpson clonality was calculated as the square root of Simpson's diversity index across productive rearrangements. Not all clones reach the TCRdb copy of this immuneACCESS table, which keeps in-frame sequences only. Checked studies attribute under half of the gap to unresolved V genes and leave the rest unexplained. Clonal size and the V and J genes are those of that table, whereas D and trimming came from the DNA. The sample table lists 100,000 to 150,000 clones, 85% of them with a count of one. The ten largest make up 20% to 30% of the sample.

The sample comes from a study of blood T cell repertoires in COVID-19 (dated by TCRdb to 2018 to 2021). For the wider study: Collaborator samples came from the United States, Italy and Spain and covered acute and convalescent phases of COVID-19. Where available, HLA class I and class II types were obtained from metadata supplied by the sample provider rather than from assay-based typing. The repertoires were released in a freely available public database intended as a resource for research on the immune response to SARS-CoV-2. Subjects who had been exposed to COVID-19, were actively infected with it, or had recovered from it provided the deeply sampled blood TCRbeta repertoires that made up the dataset. The samples were drawn from two sources: the first 160 participants of the ongoing ImmuneRACE study, and 1,200 or so subjects contributed by 6 global collaborators. Nearly every sample came with metadata listing a de-identified subject ID, COVID-19 status, age in years and sex. The material from the prospective study consisted of cDNA or gDNA derived from T cells, B-cell-depleted T cells, or PBMCs.

Study-wide conclusions, independent of this receptor: How much clinical and demographic metadata was included differed by source and by participant, and the metadata was provided uncurated.

The chain joins TRBV4-3 to TRBJ1-1; 7 bases in between match TRBD1. Specimen: peripheral blood. This receptor was obtained from a woman older than 75 with acute or convalescent COVID-19. The CDR3 has the sequence CASSQGPQGTEAFF. The bases read TGCGCCAGCAGCCAAGGCCCACAGGGGACTGAAGCTTTCTTT.